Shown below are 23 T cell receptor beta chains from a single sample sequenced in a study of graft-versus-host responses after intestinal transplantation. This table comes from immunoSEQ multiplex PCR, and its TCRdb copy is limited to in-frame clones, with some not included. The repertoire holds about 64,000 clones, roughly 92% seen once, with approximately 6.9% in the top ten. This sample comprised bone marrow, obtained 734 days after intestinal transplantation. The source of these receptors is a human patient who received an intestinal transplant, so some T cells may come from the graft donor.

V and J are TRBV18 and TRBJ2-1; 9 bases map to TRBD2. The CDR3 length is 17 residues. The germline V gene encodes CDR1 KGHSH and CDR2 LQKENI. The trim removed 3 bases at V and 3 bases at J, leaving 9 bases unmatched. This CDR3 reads CASSPYSSSGSYNEQFF. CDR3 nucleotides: TGTGCCAGCTCACCCTACTCGAGTAGCGGGAGCTACAATGAGCAGTTCTTC.

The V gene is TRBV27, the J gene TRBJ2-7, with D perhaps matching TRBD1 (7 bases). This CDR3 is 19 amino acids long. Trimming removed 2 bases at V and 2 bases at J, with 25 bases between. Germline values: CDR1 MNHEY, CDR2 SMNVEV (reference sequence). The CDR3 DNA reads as TGTGCCAGCAGTTTAACGGCCTTTACTGCGGGACAGATCACCTACGAGCAGTACTTC. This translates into CASSLTAFTAGQITYEQYF.

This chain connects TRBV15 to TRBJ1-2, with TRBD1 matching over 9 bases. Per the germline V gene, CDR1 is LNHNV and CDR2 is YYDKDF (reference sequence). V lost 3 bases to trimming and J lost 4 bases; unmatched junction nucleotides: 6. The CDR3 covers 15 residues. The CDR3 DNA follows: TGTGCCACCAGCAGCCGGGACAGGGTGGCCTATGGCTACACCTTC. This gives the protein CATSSRDRVAYGYTF.

CDR3 sequence reads: CASSQDPALAAGANVLTF. CDR3 DNA: TGCGCCAGCAGCCAAGATCCCGCATTGGCGGCTGGGGCCAACGTCCTGACTTTC. This chain uses TRBV4-1 with TRBJ2-6; D ambiguous. V shed 0 bases and J shed 2 bases, with 14 bases lying between them. The CDR3 has 18 amino acids. Germline V lookup: CDR1 MGHRA, CDR2 YSYEKL.

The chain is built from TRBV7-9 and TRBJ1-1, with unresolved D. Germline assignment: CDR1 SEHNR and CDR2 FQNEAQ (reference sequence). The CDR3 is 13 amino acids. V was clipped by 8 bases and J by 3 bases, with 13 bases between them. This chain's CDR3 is CASRTGADTEAFF. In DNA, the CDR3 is TGTGCCAGCCGGACGGGCGCGGACACTGAAGCTTTCTTT.

CDR3 DNA: TGTGCCAGCAGTGAGGTCCGAGGGGTCGGCGGGGAGCTGTTTTTT. Translating gives CASSEVRGVGGELFF. The chain uses TRBV2 and TRBJ2-2; D assignment may be TRBD1 or TRBD2 (5 bases each). Per the germline V gene, CDR1 is SNHLY and CDR2 is FYNNEI. The CDR3 is 15 amino acids. V lost 3 bases and J lost 7, with 15 bases in between.

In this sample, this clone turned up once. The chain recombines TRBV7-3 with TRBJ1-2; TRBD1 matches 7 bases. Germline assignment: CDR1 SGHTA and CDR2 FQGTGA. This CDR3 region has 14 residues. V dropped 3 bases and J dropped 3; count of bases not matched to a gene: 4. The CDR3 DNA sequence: TGTGCCAGCAGCTTGGGCAGGGGGGACTATGGCTACACCTTC. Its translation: CASSLGRGDYGYTF.

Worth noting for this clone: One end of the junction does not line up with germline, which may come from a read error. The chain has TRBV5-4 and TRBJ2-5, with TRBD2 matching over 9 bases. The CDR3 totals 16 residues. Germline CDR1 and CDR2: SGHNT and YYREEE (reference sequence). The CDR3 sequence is CASSLVGGSGGAPDNF. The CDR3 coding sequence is TGTGCCAGCAGCTTGGTTGGGGGTAGCGGGGGCGCACCAGATAACTTC.

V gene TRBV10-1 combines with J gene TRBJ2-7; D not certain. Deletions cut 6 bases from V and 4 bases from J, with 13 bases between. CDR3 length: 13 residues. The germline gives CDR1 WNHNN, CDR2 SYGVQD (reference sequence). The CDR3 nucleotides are TGCGCCAGCAGCACGGATATCGGGTACGAGCAGTACTTC. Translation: CASSTDIGYEQYF.

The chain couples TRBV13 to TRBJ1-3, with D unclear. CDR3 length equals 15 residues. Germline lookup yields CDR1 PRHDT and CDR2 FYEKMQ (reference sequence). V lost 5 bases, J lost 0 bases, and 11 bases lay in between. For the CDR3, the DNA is TGTGCCAGCAGCGCCGTCCTCGACTCTGGAAACACCATATATTTT. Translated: CASSAVLDSGNTIYF.

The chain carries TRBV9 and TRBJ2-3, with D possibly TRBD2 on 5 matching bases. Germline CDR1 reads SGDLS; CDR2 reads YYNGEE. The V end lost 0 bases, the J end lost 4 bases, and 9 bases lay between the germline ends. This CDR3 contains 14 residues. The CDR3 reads CASSVAGSADTQYF. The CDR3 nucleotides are TGTGCCAGCAGCGTAGCGGGAAGCGCAGATACGCAGTATTTT.

Here the CDR3 reads CASSAPGLAGLTGELFF. CDR3 nucleotide sequence: TGTGCCAGCAGCGCCCCGGGCCTAGCGGGATTAACCGGGGAGCTGTTTTTT. The J gene is TRBJ2-2, the V gene TRBV5-4; 9 bases line up with TRBD2. J was trimmed by 5 bases and V by 4 bases; bases with no gene match: 12. The CDR3 extends over 17 amino acids. CDR1 and CDR2 (germline): SGHNT, YYREEE (reference sequence).

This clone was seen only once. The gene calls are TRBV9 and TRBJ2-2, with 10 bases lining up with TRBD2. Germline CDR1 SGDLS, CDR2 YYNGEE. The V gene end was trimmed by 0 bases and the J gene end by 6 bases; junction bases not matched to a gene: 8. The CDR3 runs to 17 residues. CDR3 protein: CASSVDPLAGASGELFF. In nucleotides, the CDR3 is TGTGCCAGCAGCGTAGATCCCCTAGCGGGAGCTTCCGGGGAGCTGTTTTTT.

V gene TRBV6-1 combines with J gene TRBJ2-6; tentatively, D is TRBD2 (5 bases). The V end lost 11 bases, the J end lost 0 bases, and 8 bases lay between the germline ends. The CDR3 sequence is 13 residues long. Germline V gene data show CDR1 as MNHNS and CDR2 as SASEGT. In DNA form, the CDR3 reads TGTGCCTTGAGGGACTCTGGGGCCAACGTCCTGACTTTC. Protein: CALRDSGANVLTF.

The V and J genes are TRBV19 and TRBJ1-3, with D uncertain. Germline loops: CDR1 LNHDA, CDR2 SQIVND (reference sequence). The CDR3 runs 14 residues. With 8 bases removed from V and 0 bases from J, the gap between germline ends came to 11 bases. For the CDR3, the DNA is TGTGCCAGTGCCACCCGGGACTCTGGAAACACCATATATTTT. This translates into CASATRDSGNTIYF.

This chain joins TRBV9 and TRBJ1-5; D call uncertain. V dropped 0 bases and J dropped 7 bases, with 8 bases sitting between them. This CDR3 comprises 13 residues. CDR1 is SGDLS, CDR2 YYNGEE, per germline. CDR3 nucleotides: TGTGCCAGCAGCGTAGAAGGGCTGCAGCCCCAGCATTTT. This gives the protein CASSVEGLQPQHF.

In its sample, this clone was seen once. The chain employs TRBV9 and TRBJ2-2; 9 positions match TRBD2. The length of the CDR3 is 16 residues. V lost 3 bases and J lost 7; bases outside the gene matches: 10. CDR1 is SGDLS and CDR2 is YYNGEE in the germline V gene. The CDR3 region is CASSGAGGRRYGELFF. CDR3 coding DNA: TGTGCCAGCAGCGGAGCGGGGGGCCGACGGTACGGGGAGCTGTTTTTT. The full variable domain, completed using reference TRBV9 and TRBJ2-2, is DSGVTQTPKHLITATGQRVTLRCSPRSGDLSVYWYQQSLDQGLQFLIQYYNGEERAKGNILERFSAQQFPDLHSELNLSSLELGDSALYFCASSGAGGRRYGELFFGEGSRLTVL.

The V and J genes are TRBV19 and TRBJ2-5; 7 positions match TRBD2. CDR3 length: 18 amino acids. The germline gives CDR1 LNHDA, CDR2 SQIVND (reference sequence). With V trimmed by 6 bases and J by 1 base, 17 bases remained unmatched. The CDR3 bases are TGTGCCAGTAGGTCCGGCGGGAGAGGATGGGGGAGCCAAGAGACCCAGTACTTC. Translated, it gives CASRSGGRGWGSQETQYF.

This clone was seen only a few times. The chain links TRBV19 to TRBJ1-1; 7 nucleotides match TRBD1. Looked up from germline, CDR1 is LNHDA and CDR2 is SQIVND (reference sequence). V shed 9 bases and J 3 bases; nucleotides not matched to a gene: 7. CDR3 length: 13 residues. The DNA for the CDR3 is TGTGCCAGCAGTCTTACAGGGGACACTGAAGCTTTCTTT. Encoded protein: CASSLTGDTEAFF.

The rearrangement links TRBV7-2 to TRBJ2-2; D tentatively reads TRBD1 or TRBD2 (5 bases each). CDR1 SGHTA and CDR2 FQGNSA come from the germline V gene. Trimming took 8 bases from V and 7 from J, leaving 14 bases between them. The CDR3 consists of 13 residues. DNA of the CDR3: TGTGCCAGCGTGGACTTCGGACACGGGGAGCTGTTTTTT. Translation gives CASVDFGHGELFF.

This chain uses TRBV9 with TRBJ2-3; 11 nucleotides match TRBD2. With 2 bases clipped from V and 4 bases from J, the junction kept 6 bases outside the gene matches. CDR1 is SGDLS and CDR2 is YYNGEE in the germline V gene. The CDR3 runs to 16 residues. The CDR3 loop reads CASSVASGGLADTQYF. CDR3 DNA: TGTGCCAGCAGCGTGGCTAGCGGGGGGTTAGCAGATACGCAGTATTTT. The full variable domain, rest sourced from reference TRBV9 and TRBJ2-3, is DSGVTQTPKHLITATGQRVTLRCSPRSGDLSVYWYQQSLDQGLQFLIQYYNGEERAKGNILERFSAQQFPDLHSELNLSSLELGDSALYFCASSVASGGLADTQYFGPGTRLTVL.

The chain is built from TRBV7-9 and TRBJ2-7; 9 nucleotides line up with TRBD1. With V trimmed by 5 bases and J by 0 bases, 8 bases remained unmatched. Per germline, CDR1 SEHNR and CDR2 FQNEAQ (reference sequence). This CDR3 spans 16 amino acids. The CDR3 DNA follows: TGTGCCAGCAGCAAGGGGACAGGGATGAGCTCCTACGAGCAGTACTTC. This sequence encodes CASSKGTGMSSYEQYF.

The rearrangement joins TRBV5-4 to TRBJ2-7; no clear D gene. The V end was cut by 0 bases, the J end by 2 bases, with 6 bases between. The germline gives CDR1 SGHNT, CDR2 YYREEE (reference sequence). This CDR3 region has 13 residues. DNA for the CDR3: TGTGCCAGCAGCTTGGGGCTTACCTACGAGCAGTACTTC. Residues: CASSLGLTYEQYF.